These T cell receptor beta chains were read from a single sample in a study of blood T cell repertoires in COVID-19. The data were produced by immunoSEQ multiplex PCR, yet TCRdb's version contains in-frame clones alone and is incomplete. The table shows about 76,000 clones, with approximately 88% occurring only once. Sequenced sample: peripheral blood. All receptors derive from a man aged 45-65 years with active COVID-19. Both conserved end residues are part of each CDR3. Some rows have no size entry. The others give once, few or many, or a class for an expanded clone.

CASSPGGREGEQFF | TRBJ2-1 | TRBV5-4 | NA
CASSPRLAGINSYEQYF | TRBJ2-7 | TRBV7-9 | NA
CASGSGFSYEQYF | TRBJ2-7 | TRBV28 | NA
CASSVGAGQGGSPLHF | TRBJ1-6 | TRBV9 | NA
CASSIEDTNTEAFF | TRBJ1-1 | TRBV19 | NA
CASSYGRALRTDTQYF | TRBJ2-3 | TRBV6-5 | NA
CASSVGGQGVHEQFF | TRBJ2-1 | TRBV9 | NA
CASSMTDSSGNTIYF | TRBJ1-3 | TRBV28 | NA
CASSLEGMNTEAFF | TRBJ1-1 | TRBV5-1 | NA
CASSLEGQLMTEAFF | TRBJ1-1 | TRBV4-1 | NA
CASSQVPRVASGDEQYF | TRBJ2-7 | TRBV3-1/TRBV3-2 | NA
CASSQEVAGAIGYTF | TRBJ1-2 | TRBV4-3 | once
CASSQDRRDNEQFF | TRBJ2-1 | TRBV4-2 | NA
CASSVRGESYEQYF | TRBJ2-7 | TRBV7-9 | once
CAWIKGWGNEQYF | TRBJ2-7 | TRBV30 | NA
CASSTSGTSTDTQYF | TRBJ2-3 | TRBV9 | NA
CASRYQGSSEQYF | TRBJ2-7 | TRBV6-5 | medium-sized
CASSLKAGLAGERLFF | TRBJ2-2 | TRBV27 | NA
CASSRAHATNEKLFF | TRBJ1-4 | TRBV4-2 | NA
CASSESLLNRAGQETQYF | TRBJ2-5 | TRBV7-9 | NA
CASSLVTGTDGYTF | TRBJ1-2 | TRBV7-8 | NA
CASSRDRSPGNTIYF | TRBJ1-3 | TRBV19 | once
CSVGIGQALDPYGYTF | TRBJ1-2 | TRBV29-1 | NA
CASSSQGYSNQPQHF | TRBJ1-5 | TRBV28 | once
CASSTGQFYGYTF | TRBJ1-2 | TRBV28 | NA
CASSQGLEGYTF | TRBJ1-2 | TRBV3-1/TRBV3-2 | NA
CASSIISGLSYGYTF | TRBJ1-2 | TRBV19 | NA
CASGRGTGSGYTF | TRBJ1-2 | TRBV2 | NA
CASSQGLAGGGWVAKNIQYF | TRBJ2-4 | TRBV4-1 | NA
CASSVISQETQYF | TRBJ2-5 | TRBV9 | NA